This TCR beta chain was sequenced during a study of monozygotic twins with inflammatory bowel disease. Regarding the study as a whole: Fewer clonotypes were shared with others by IBD patients than by healthy twins, especially with disease activity.

Researchers used roughly 3.5 ug of total RNA for each TCR library. The template-switching step introduced UMIs that carried a 6-nucleotide sample barcode. The study subjected TCRalpha and TCRbeta cDNA to two nested PCRs of about 15 and 9 cycles. TCRdb reprocessed the 5' RACE reads and stores each CDR3 protein as one record, lacking DNA. Its clone listing holds tens of thousands of distinct CDR3 sequences. The CDR3 spans 14 residues. Germline V gene data show CDR1 as KGHSH and CDR2 as LQKENI. As concerns this clonotype: Its antigen is not identified.

Source material: blood. This chain joins TRBV18 and TRBJ2-7; TCRdb gives TRBD1 as the D gene, but with no DNA this cannot be confirmed. This clonotype originated in a human donor with ulcerative colitis or Crohn's disease, or a healthy co-twin of an affected twin (not recorded which). This CDR3 reads CASSMGQITYEQYF. Looking up the rest from reference TRBV18 and TRBJ2-7 gives the full variable domain: NAGVMQNPRHLVRRRGQEARLRCSPMKGHSHVYWYRQLPEEGLKFMVYLQKENIIDESGMPKERFSAEFPKEGPSILRIQQVVRGDSAAYFCASSMGQITYEQYFGPGTRLTVT.